This paragraph covers one T cell receptor beta chain sequence. Among the donors, all were Caucasian adults who lived in Nashville, Tennessee. Into CD45RA+ naive and CD45RA-negative memory subsets, the CD4+ cells were split. The CDR3 totals 12 residues. V was cut by 2 bases and J by 5 bases, with 7 bases left in between. Per the germline V gene, CDR1 is SGHRS and CDR2 is YFSETQ. Sequencing used immunoSEQ multiplex PCR; TCRdb keeps in-frame clones, though not all of them. The sample includes a few million clones, roughly nine tenths of them seen just once. The sample belongs to a study of shared clonotypes between healthy human individuals.

The sequenced sample consisted of naive CD4+ T cells sorted from blood. Subset defined: CD45RA+ positively selected. This TCR derives from a man younger than 30 in good health. J is TRBJ1-2 and V is TRBV5-1; D gene ambiguous. For the CDR3, the DNA is TGCGCCAGCAGCTTCGAGCGGTATGGCTACACCTTC. Translating gives CASSFERYGYTF.